The clone carrying this T cell receptor (beta chain) was seen ten or more times. As yet, its antigen is unknown. A universal primer site and UMIs were added as TCR cDNA was made by 5'RACE template switching. Via MiXCR, TCRdb re-called the 5' RACE reads, giving one row per CDR3 protein. The top ten clones hold approximately 2.7% of a sample with 110,000 or so distinct CDR3 sequences, 7.2% of them seen once. The entry originates in a study of T cells after yellow fever vaccination. Turning to the study itself: Preparation used SMART-Seq v4 Ultra Low Input for the low-cell-number fractions. Study-wide points: Most clones from primary vaccination were detected again post-booster (just under 97% CD4, roughly 90% CD8). Within FACS-sorted repertoires, abundant clonotypes contaminating from the bulk population could be present.

Germline V gene data show CDR1 as SGHRS and CDR2 as YFSETQ. CDR3 length: 15 residues. V was pared by 4 bases and J by 9 bases, with 8 bases of the junction left unmatched. Sequences were derived from CD4+ T cells sorted from PBMCs, sampled roughly seven weeks after the first yellow fever vaccination. The chain couples TRBV5-1 to TRBJ2-1; 12 bases are shared with TRBD1. The clonotype was recovered from a man younger than 30 who received the YFV17D yellow fever vaccine. The DNA of the CDR3 is TGCGCCAGCAGCCTGGGACAGGGGGCGCATTCTGAGCAGTTCTTC. This sequence encodes CASSLGQGAHSEQFF.